These 17 T cell receptor beta chains came from one sample sequenced in a study of cytotoxic CD8 clonotypes in ibrutinib-treated CLL. Clones were read by immunoSEQ multiplex PCR, and TCRdb kept only the in-frame ones, dropping some. The repertoire holds about 300,000 clones, with around 69% as singletons. The specimen was PBMCs, collected at disease progression, from a patient treated with ibrutinib. Source of these receptors: a human donor with chronic lymphocytic leukemia.

The V and J genes are TRBV18 and TRBJ1-2; no reliable D call. The CDR3 totals 18 residues. V dropped 0 bases and J dropped 3 bases, with 20 bases sitting between them. Germline lookup yields CDR1 KGHSH and CDR2 LQKENI. The CDR3 sequence: CASSPPAFLGSRDYGYTF. The CDR3 DNA follows: TGTGCCAGCTCACCACCAGCCTTTTTGGGCAGTAGGGACTATGGCTACACCTTC.

The gene calls are TRBV5-8 and TRBJ2-4, with TRBD1 matching 7 bases. Looked up from germline, CDR1 is SGHTS and CDR2 is YDEGEE. The CDR3 has 17 amino acids. Trimming cost V 1 base and J 1 base; bases outside gene matches: 8. DNA of the CDR3: TGTGCCAGCAGCTTGTTAAGGGGGCCGGCGGCCAAAAACATTCAGTACTTC. Protein product: CASSLLRGPAAKNIQYF.

CDR3 bases: TGCAGCGTCAAGCCCGGGCTTGGGGACTATGGCTACACCTTC. It encodes CSVKPGLGDYGYTF. V and J are TRBV29-1 and TRBJ1-2; D is ambiguous. This CDR3 contains 14 residues. The V end was cut by 6 bases, the J end by 3 bases, with 17 bases between. CDR1 and CDR2 from the germline V gene are SQVTM and ANQGSEA.

The gene calls are TRBV4-2 and TRBJ2-2, with TRBD2 identical over 11 bases. This CDR3 has 18 amino acids. V shed 1 base, J shed 7 bases, and the junction held 11 bases outside the gene matches. CDR1 and CDR2 from the germline V gene are LGHNA and YNFKEQ. CDR3 sequence reads: CASSQASLAGERVGELFF. For the CDR3, the DNA is TGTGCCAGCAGCCAAGCCTCACTAGCGGGGGAAAGGGTCGGGGAGCTGTTTTTT.

This chain joins TRBV11-2 and TRBJ2-2; D remains unclear. V gave up 2 bases and J gave up 6 bases, with 7 bases separating them. Germline V CDR1 and CDR2: SGHAT, FQNNGV. The CDR3 is 13 residues long. Here the CDR3 reads CASSLFFPGELFF. CDR3 DNA: TGTGCCAGCAGCTTATTCTTCCCCGGGGAGCTGTTTTTT.

This chain connects TRBV4-3 to TRBJ1-4, with D possibly TRBD1 on 5 matching bases. V dropped 1 base and J dropped 5 bases, with 14 bases sitting between them. The CDR3 is 16 amino acids. From germline, CDR1 is LGHNA and CDR2 YSLEER. The CDR3 loop reads CASSQGLGTLNEKLFF. The CDR3 bases are TGCGCCAGCAGCCAAGGGCTCGGGACTCTAAATGAAAAACTGTTTTTT.

The V call is TRBV5-4, the J call TRBJ2-5; D could derive from TRBD1 or TRBD2 (5 bases each). The CDR3 contains 16 residues. The germline V gene encodes CDR1 SGHNT and CDR2 YYREEE (reference sequence). Trimming took 3 bases from V and 7 from J, leaving 22 bases between them. In nucleotides, the CDR3 is TGTGCCAGCAGCTCGGCACCGAGGACTCATCAGGGGACCCAGTACTTC. Encoded protein: CASSSAPRTHQGTQYF.

The rearrangement links TRBV28 to TRBJ1-5; D unclear. Trimming left V 2 bases short and J 2 bases short, with 7 bases between. The CDR3 contains 14 residues. The germline gives CDR1 MDHEN, CDR2 SYDVKM. CDR3 nucleotides: TGTGCCAGCAGTTTAGTGGGTGGCAATCAGCCCCAGCATTTT. Amino acids: CASSLVGGNQPQHF.

J is TRBJ2-5 and V is TRBV2, with D possibly TRBD1 on 6 matching bases. V was shortened by 7 bases and J by 12 bases, with 15 bases between the two germline ends. CDR3 length: 11 amino acids. Germline V gives CDR1 SNHLY, CDR2 FYNNEI. CDR3 DNA: TGTGCCAGCACCTTTGACAGGCCGGAGTACTTC. It translates to CASTFDRPEYF.

The rearrangement joins TRBV6-5 to TRBJ2-7; 9 bases match TRBD1. V was pared by 2 bases and J by 3 bases, with 5 bases of the junction left unmatched. The V gene's germline CDR1 is MNHEY and CDR2 SVGAGI. The CDR3 runs 15 residues. The CDR3 protein is CASSYPGQGYYEQYF. The CDR3 nucleotides are TGTGCCAGCAGTTACCCGGGACAGGGATACTACGAGCAGTACTTC.

J is TRBJ1-1 and V is TRBV19; no definite D call. The V gene lost 3 bases and the J gene lost 11 bases, with 13 bases spanning the gap. Germline CDR1 reads LNHDA; CDR2 reads SQIVND (reference sequence). CDR3 length: 12 residues. The CDR3 coding sequence is TGTGCCAGTAGTATCGGTCCAAACGGGGCTTTCTTT. Translation gives CASSIGPNGAFF.

V is TRBV9 and J is TRBJ2-1; 9 bases are a match to TRBD1. V was pared by 2 bases and J by 9 bases, with 24 bases of the junction left unmatched. The CDR3 has 20 residues. The germline V gene encodes CDR1 SGDLS and CDR2 YYNGEE. This CDR3 reads CASSVPGTGPVWLHIGEQFF. CDR3 sequence (DNA): TGTGCCAGCAGCGTTCCCGGGACAGGGCCTGTATGGCTCCACATCGGTGAGCAGTTCTTC.

This chain links TRBV19 with TRBJ1-6; 11 nucleotides match TRBD1. The CDR3 length is 15 residues. In germline, CDR1 is LNHDA, CDR2 SQIVND (reference sequence). Trimming cost V 3 bases and J 13 bases; bases outside gene matches: 8. In DNA form, the CDR3 reads TGTGCCAGTAGTATCCCGGACAGGGGGCCGAGGCCCCTCCACTTT. This codes for CASSIPDRGPRPLHF. Based on the CDR3 plus reference TRBV19 and TRBJ1-6, the full variable domain is DGGITQSPKYLFRKEGQNVTLSCEQNLNHDAMYWYRQDPGQGLRLIYYSQIVNDFQKGDIAEGYSVSREKKESFPLTVTSAQKNPTAFYLCASSIPDRGPRPLHFGNGTRLTVT.

The V gene is TRBV2, the J gene TRBJ1-4; TRBD1 matches 11 bases. The V gene end was trimmed by 6 bases and the J gene end by 7 bases; junction bases not matched to a gene: 10. CDR1 SNHLY and CDR2 FYNNEI come from the germline V gene. CDR3 length: 16 residues. CDR3 residues: CASSVYGQGASEKLFF. In DNA form, the CDR3 reads TGTGCCAGCAGCGTATACGGACAGGGGGCTAGTGAAAAACTGTTTTTT.

This chain links TRBV19 with TRBJ2-7; 10 bases are a match to TRBD2. V shed 4 bases and J 1 base; nucleotides not matched to a gene: 7. The CDR3 is 16 residues long. Germline V gene data show CDR1 as LNHDA and CDR2 as SQIVND (reference sequence). The CDR3 coding sequence is TGTGCCAGTAGTAAGCTAGCGGGAGATAGGTCCTACGAGCAGTACTTC. Translation: CASSKLAGDRSYEQYF.

The J gene is TRBJ2-7, the V gene TRBV4-1; TRBD1 aligns across 11 bases. J was trimmed by 2 bases and V by 0 bases; bases with no gene match: 6. Germline CDR1 is MGHRA and CDR2 is YSYEKL. The CDR3 has 17 residues. CDR3 bases: TGCGCCAGCAGCCAAGAGGACCCGGGACAGGGGGCCTACGAGCAGTACTTC. Residues: CASSQEDPGQGAYEQYF.

The chain joins TRBV19 to TRBJ1-1; tentatively, D is TRBD1 (6 bases). V lost 10 bases to trimming and J lost 2 bases, with 23 bases between them. Germline V gives CDR1 LNHDA, CDR2 SQIVND (reference sequence). The CDR3 covers 16 residues. CDR3 nucleotide sequence: TGTGCCACCCGCTGGGGGCTCGGGTTGCAAAACACTGAAGCTTTCTTT. It encodes CATRWGLGLQNTEAFF.